The T cell receptor (beta chain) under discussion was sequenced for a study of blood T cell repertoires in COVID-19. About the study: Samples of COVID-19 (acute and convalescent) were obtained from the United States, Italy and Spain. T cells, B-cell-depleted T cells, or PBMCs supplied cDNA or gDNA.

The protocol was immunoSEQ multiplex PCR, while the TCRdb copy is restricted to in-frame clones and leaves out a portion. The data contain approximately 340,000 clones, roughly 87% of them singletons. V was clipped by 7 bases and J by 1 base, with 10 bases between them. This CDR3 is built from 13 residues. The germline V gene has CDR1 MDHEN and CDR2 SYDVKM. The J gene is TRBJ1-1, the V gene TRBV28; possible D gene TRBD1, 6 bases. The TCR originated in a man aged 30-40 years with COVID-19, enrolled during active disease. Sequenced sample: peripheral blood. CDR3 bases: TGTGCCAGCACTCAACAGGGGAACACTGAAGCTTTCTTT. It encodes CASTQQGNTEAFF.